These T cell receptor beta chains were read from a single sample in a study of T cell responses to AZD1222 COVID-19 vaccine. The table came from immunoSEQ multiplex PCR; TCRdb's copy has only in-frame clones and leaves some out. The repertoire holds roughly 150,000 clones, under 95% seen once, with around 5.1% in the top ten. Sample: peripheral blood, taken on day 0 of AZD1222 vaccination. The receptors were sampled from an adult in good health. CDR3s include the opening cysteine and the closing phenylalanine or tryptophan.

V,J,CDR3
TRBV29-1,TRBJ1-1,CSVYTNTEAFF
TRBV5-1,TRBJ2-7,CASSYGTSYEQYF
TRBV7-8,TRBJ2-7,CASSLIVGGHSYEQYF
TRBV5-4,TRBJ2-1,CASSLTLPPLEQFF
TRBV28,TRBJ2-1,CASRGLAGNHVYNEQFF
TRBV19,TRBJ2-3,CASSLSAGDSTDTQYF
TRBV4-3,TRBJ2-2,CASSQARENTGELFF
TRBV5-4,TRBJ2-4,CASSLAAGSLKVDIQYF
TRBV11-2,TRBJ1-2,CASSSPRQKMGGYTF
TRBV10-3,TRBJ1-6,CAISEPTQGNSPLHF
TRBV28,TRBJ1-5,CATQLYSNQPQHF
TRBV12-5,TRBJ1-5,CASGLVFGDSNQPQHF
TRBV7-2,TRBJ1-5,CASSTTGEQPQHF
TRBV5-1,TRBJ2-7,CASSWGDRTYEQYF
TRBV19,TRBJ2-1,CASSHVGGEQFF
TRBV4-1,TRBJ2-3,CASSQLDTQYF
TRBV4-1,TRBJ1-2,CASSPREGYGYTF
TRBV7-2,TRBJ2-7,CASSLRAFIAEPYEQYF
TRBV6-1,TRBJ2-7,CASSEATTRGSYF
TRBV4-3,TRBJ2-1,CASSQEYSRPNEQFF
TRBV5-4,TRBJ1-6,CASSRRQGANSPLHF
TRBV5-6,TRBJ2-4,CASSLGTSGTIQYF
TRBV3-1/TRBV3-2,TRBJ2-3,CASSPPGLAGTDTQYF
TRBV27,TRBJ1-1,CASSLEAGMEAFF
TRBV7-2,TRBJ1-1,CASSLQGMNTEAFF
TRBV18,TRBJ2-1,CASSPPTGTGMRNEQFF
TRBV7-2,TRBJ1-6,CASSISDYNSPLHF
TRBV6-2/TRBV6-3,TRBJ2-6,CASSPNGRGQGANVLTF
TRBV9,TRBJ1-1,CASSPHDRPPEAFF
TRBV4-3,TRBJ1-1,CASSQDGGAWGTEAFF
TRBV27,TRBJ1-2,CASSLQPEDYGYTF
TRBV18,TRBJ2-7,CASSPQNMGARSGEQYF
TRBV5-4,TRBJ2-5,CASSSPETGGQETQYF
TRBV7-2,TRBJ2-1,CASSTDRGSYNEQFF
TRBV5-6,TRBJ2-2,CASSPLETGELFF
TRBV2,TRBJ1-1,CASSLDRGFTEAFF
TRBV4-2,TRBJ2-3,CASSQDRRDTQYF
TRBV21-1,TRBJ2-2,CASLLDSPNTGELFF
TRBV5-6,TRBJ1-3,CASSLGRNSGNTIYF
TRBV6-1,TRBJ1-5,CASSDRTLYGNQPQHF
TRBV5-6,TRBJ2-7,CASSRGETRLASYEQYF
TRBV7-6,TRBJ2-7,CASSLKALEAEQYF
TRBV6-2/TRBV6-3,TRBJ2-7,CASSYGRFTYEQYF
TRBV18,TRBJ2-1,CASSLAGDGEQFF
TRBV4-3,TRBJ2-1,CASSQDLSDTGEQFF
TRBV3-1/TRBV3-2,TRBJ2-4,CASSQDKVRGVKAKNIQYF
TRBV27,TRBJ1-2,CASSLFAGALSNYGYTF
TRBV7-7,TRBJ2-1,CASSLGSSGAYNEQFF